This is a list of T cell receptor beta chains from one sample in a study of post-analysis software for immune sequencing data. TCRdb ran MiXCR on the PCR reads and lists one entry per CDR3 protein. The sample carries 800,000 to 950,000 distinct CDR3 sequences, approximately 57% recorded once. The sequenced material came from blood. All receptors derive from a girl under 18 with multiple sclerosis. CDR3s include the opening cysteine and the closing phenylalanine or tryptophan. The order of the fields is CDR3 DNA, CDR3 protein, D gene, V gene, J gene, clone size. D genes are given only for firm matches. Clone size is not always given. Where it is, it says once, few, many or a class for expanded clones.

TGTGCCAGCAGCCCATTTGGGGCACAAGCCGAGCAGTACTTC	CASSPFGAQAEQYF	-	TRBV7-6	TRBJ2-7	-
TGCAGCGCGGAGAGTGGGAGGGCCTATGAGCAGTTCTTC	CSAESGRAYEQFF	TRBD2	TRBV29-1	TRBJ2-1	-
TGCAGTGCTAAAGGACAGGGCCGTGATAACTATGGCTACACCTTC	CSAKGQGRDNYGYTF	TRBD1	TRBV20-1	TRBJ1-2	-
TGCAGCGTAGGGGCACGCGGACAGGCCCCTGGCTATGGCTACACCTTC	CSVGARGQAPGYGYTF	TRBD1	TRBV29-1	TRBJ1-2	-
TGTGCCAGCAGCTTGACAGGGGTCAACTACGAGCAGTACTTC	CASSLTGVNYEQYF	TRBD1	TRBV7-2	TRBJ2-7	-
TGTGCCACCAGTGAGTCGAGTGTCTCGGGGATTAACAATGAGCAGTTCTTC	CATSESSVSGINNEQFF	-	TRBV10-3	TRBJ2-1	-
TGCGCCAGCAGCGGGGGTGGTACAGGGCTTACCTACGAGCAGTACTTC	CASSGGGTGLTYEQYF	-	TRBV5-1	TRBJ2-7	-
TGCAGTGCAACCAGCGGACTCTCCTGCGAGCAGTACTTC	CSATSGLSCEQYF	-	TRBV20-1	TRBJ2-7	-
TGCAGTGCTAGAGATCAGGGGGCCTATGGCTACACCTTC	CSARDQGAYGYTF	TRBD1	TRBV20-1	TRBJ1-2	few
TGTGCCAGCAGTCCCCCCGGGACTAGGGGTGGCGAGCAGTACTTC	CASSPPGTRGGEQYF	TRBD2	TRBV28	TRBJ2-7	-
TGTGCCAGCACTCAAAACCCTTCCCGGACTAGCGGAAACGAGCAGTACTTC	CASTQNPSRTSGNEQYF	TRBD2	TRBV7-2	TRBJ2-7	few
TGCAGTGCTAAGGAGGACCCCGGGACAGCCCCCTTCTTAACCTATGGCTACACCTTC	CSAKEDPGTAPFLTYGYTF	TRBD1	TRBV20-1	TRBJ1-2	-
TGCGCCAGCAGCCTAACAGGGAGCGGCGGCTACGAGCAGTACTTC	CASSLTGSGGYEQYF	-	TRBV4-1	TRBJ2-7	-
TGTGCCAGCAGCTATGTCCTCGGACGGGGGAATCAGCCCCAGCATTTT	CASSYVLGRGNQPQHF	-	TRBV7-9	TRBJ1-5	-
TGCAGCGTTGAGACAGCTAACTATGGCTACACCTTC	CSVETANYGYTF	-	TRBV29-1	TRBJ1-2	few
TGTGCCAGCAGCTTAGAGACTAGCGGGAGGGCCGGCGAGCAGTTCTTC	CASSLETSGRAGEQFF	TRBD2	TRBV7-8	TRBJ2-1	-
TGTGCCAGCAGCGGGGGACAGTGGGACACTGAAGCTTTCTTT	CASSGGQWDTEAFF	TRBD1	TRBV6-5	TRBJ1-1	-
TGCAGTGTTGAGAAACGGGGGCTTGGGACCCAGTACTTC	CSVEKRGLGTQYF	-	TRBV29-1	TRBJ2-5	-
TGTGCCACCGGGACAGGGGGAAATTCACCCCTCCACTTT	CATGTGGNSPLHF	TRBD1	TRBV10-3	TRBJ1-6	-
TGCAGTGCTAGAGAACACAGAGAGACTAACTATGGCTACACCTTC	CSAREHRETNYGYTF	-	TRBV20-1	TRBJ1-2	-
TGTGCCAGCAGCCAAGGACGTCATACTTCCTACGAGCAGTACTTC	CASSQGRHTSYEQYF	-	TRBV3-1	TRBJ2-7	-
TGTGCCAGCAGCCAAATCGGCACAGATACGCAGTATTTT	CASSQIGTDTQYF	-	TRBV14	TRBJ2-3	-
TGTGCTAGTGGTGTACTAGCAACCCCCTACGAGCAGTACTTC	CASGVLATPYEQYF	-	TRBV12-5	TRBJ2-7	-
TGTGCCAGCAGTGCAGGGGACGTATCTGGCTACACCTTC	CASSAGDVSGYTF	-	TRBV25-1	TRBJ1-2	-
TGTGCCAGCAGTAAAGCCAGGGTGAATTACGGCTACACCTTC	CASSKARVNYGYTF	-	TRBV5-6	TRBJ1-2	-
TGTGCCAGCAGTTACACAGGGGGGTATGGCTACACCTTC	CASSYTGGYGYTF	TRBD1	TRBV6-5	TRBJ1-2	-
TGTGCCAGCAGTCCTTCGAGGGGAGTGAACACTGAAGCTTTCTTT	CASSPSRGVNTEAFF	-	TRBV6-2/TRBV6-3	TRBJ1-1	many
TGTGCCAGCAGCCTCCGGGAGGCTCGATACAATGAGCAGTTCTTC	CASSLREARYNEQFF	TRBD2	TRBV27	TRBJ2-1	-
TGTGCCAGCAGTTTGCCGGGACAGAGCTCCTACAATGAGCAGTTCTTC	CASSLPGQSSYNEQFF	TRBD1	TRBV12-3/TRBV12-4	TRBJ2-1	few
TGCAGCGCTGTGGGACACTCCTACGAGCAGTACTTC	CSAVGHSYEQYF	-	TRBV29-1	TRBJ2-7	-
TGTGCCAGCAGTTCGGGGGGACATGAGCAGTTCTTC	CASSSGGHEQFF	TRBD2	TRBV6-6	TRBJ2-1	-
TGTGCCATCAGTGAGTCTGGGGGCTCAAGCTCTGGGGCCAACGTCCTGACTTTC	CAISESGGSSSGANVLTF	-	TRBV10-3	TRBJ2-6	few
TGTGCCACCAGTGACAAGAAGCCGGCAGGGGTAGAGACAGATACGCAGTATTTT	CATSDKKPAGVETDTQYF	-	TRBV24-1	TRBJ2-3	-
TGTGCCAGCACCTTCGCCGAAGGCACTGAAGCTTTCTTT	CASTFAEGTEAFF	-	TRBV6-4	TRBJ1-1	-
TGTGCCAGCAGCTTATCCGACAGAGACTATAATTCACCCCTCCACTTT	CASSLSDRDYNSPLHF	-	TRBV7-9	TRBJ1-6	-
TGCGCCAGCAGCACCCCCGGCAGTAACAATGAGCAGTTCTTC	CASSTPGSNNEQFF	-	TRBV5-1	TRBJ2-1	-
TGCAGTGCTCCAGACCAGCCTAATGAAAAACTGTTTTTT	CSAPDQPNEKLFF	-	TRBV20-1	TRBJ1-4	-
TGCGCCAGCAGCTTGCGGGCCCCCGCAGGTGGCTACGAGCAGTACTTC	CASSLRAPAGGYEQYF	-	TRBV5-1	TRBJ2-7	-
TGCAGCGTTAAGACAGGACAGAGATGGGGAGAGACCCAGTACTTC	CSVKTGQRWGETQYF	-	TRBV29-1	TRBJ2-5	-
TGTGCCAGCAGCCAAGGTCCGCAGCGAAGGAGCTCCTACGAGCAGTACTTC	CASSQGPQRRSSYEQYF	-	TRBV14	TRBJ2-7	-
TGTGCCAGCAGCTCGGGACTAGGGACCTACAATGAGCAGTTCTTC	CASSSGLGTYNEQFF	TRBD2	TRBV7-3	TRBJ2-1	-
TGCGCCAGCACCACCCTCGGAGCAACTAATGAAAAACTGTTTTTT	CASTTLGATNEKLFF	-	TRBV5-1	TRBJ1-4	-
TGCAGTGCTTCCCTAGGGGAAGAGACCCAGTACTTC	CSASLGEETQYF	-	TRBV20-1	TRBJ2-5	-
TGTGCCAGCAGTTCGGGACTGGTGACTAGCACAGATACGCAGTATTTT	CASSSGLVTSTDTQYF	-	TRBV6-5	TRBJ2-3	few
TGCAGCGTTGTGGGGCAGTTGAGCACTGAAGCTTTCTTT	CSVVGQLSTEAFF	-	TRBV29-1	TRBJ1-1	few
TGTGCCAGCGCAAAGACTACGGCGGGAGGGGCAGATACGCAGTATTTT	CASAKTTAGGADTQYF	TRBD2	TRBV6-5	TRBJ2-3	-
TGCGCCAGCAGCACACACCATGCCGGGACAGCCGAGCAGTACTTC	CASSTHHAGTAEQYF	TRBD1	TRBV5-1	TRBJ2-7	few
TGCAGCGTTGAAGATCGGCGGGGCTACAATGAGCAGTTCTTC	CSVEDRRGYNEQFF	-	TRBV29-1	TRBJ2-1	few
TGCAGTGCCCCGGGACTAGCGGGAGGGCCAAAAAATGAGCAGTTCTTC	CSAPGLAGGPKNEQFF	TRBD2	TRBV20-1	TRBJ2-1	-
TGTGCCAGCAGCTCGACAGGGACGGACATTCAGTACTTC	CASSSTGTDIQYF	TRBD1	TRBV5-5	TRBJ2-4	-